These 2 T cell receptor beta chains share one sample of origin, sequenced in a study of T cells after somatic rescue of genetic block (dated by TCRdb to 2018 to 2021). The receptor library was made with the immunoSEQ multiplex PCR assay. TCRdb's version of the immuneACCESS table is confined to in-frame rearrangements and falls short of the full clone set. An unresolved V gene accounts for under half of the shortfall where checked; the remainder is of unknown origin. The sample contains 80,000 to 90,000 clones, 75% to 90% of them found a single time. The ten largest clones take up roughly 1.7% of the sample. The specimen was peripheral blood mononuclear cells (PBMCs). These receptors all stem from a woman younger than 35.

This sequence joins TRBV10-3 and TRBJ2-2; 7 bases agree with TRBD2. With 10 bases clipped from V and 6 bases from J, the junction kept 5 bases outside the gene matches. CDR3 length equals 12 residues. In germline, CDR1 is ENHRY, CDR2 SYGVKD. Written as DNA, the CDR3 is TGTGCCACCGGACTAGGGCCCGGGGAGCTGTTTTTT. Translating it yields CATGLGPGELFF.

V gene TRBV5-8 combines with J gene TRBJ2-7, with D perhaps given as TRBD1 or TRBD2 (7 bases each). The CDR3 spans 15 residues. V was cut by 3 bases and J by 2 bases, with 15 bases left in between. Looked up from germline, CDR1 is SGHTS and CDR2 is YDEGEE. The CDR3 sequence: CASSWGGQPTYEQYF. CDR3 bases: TGTGCCAGCAGCTGGGGGGGACAGCCTACCTACGAGCAGTACTTC.